A single sample is the source of the 23 T cell receptor beta chains below, sequenced in a study of blood T cell repertoires in COVID-19. Generated by immunoSEQ multiplex PCR, the TCRdb table keeps only in-frame clones and is missing some. The repertoire includes 150,000 to 160,000 clones, roughly 88% of them detected once, and nearly 10% sits in the top ten. The sequencing sample was made of peripheral blood. Receptors originate from a woman in her forties or fifties with acute or convalescent COVID-19.

The chain couples TRBV12-3 or TRBV12-4 to TRBJ1-5; D call uncertain. The CDR3 extends over 11 amino acids. Trimming pared 6 bases from V and 4 bases from J, leaving 4 bases between. The CDR3 protein is CASSPNQPQHF. The CDR3 nucleotides read TGTGCCAGCAGCCCTAATCAGCCCCAGCATTTT.

This chain connects TRBV7-9 to TRBJ1-1; D is ambiguous. The CDR3 consists of 18 residues. V shed 3 bases and J shed 0 bases, with 20 bases lying between them. From germline, CDR1 is SEHNR and CDR2 FQNEAQ (reference sequence). CDR3 protein: CASSFQPVYQAMNTEAFF. The CDR3 DNA follows: TGTGCCAGCAGCTTTCAGCCAGTCTACCAAGCGATGAACACTGAAGCTTTCTTT.

The CDR3 DNA sequence: TGTGCCAGCAGCTTGCCAGGGGGTGATGGCTACACCTTC. Amino acids: CASSLPGGDGYTF. The genes are TRBV5-4 and TRBJ1-2; 7 bases fit TRBD1. Trimming at V came to 1 base and at J to 6 bases, leaving 3 bases not matched to a gene. Germline V gene data show CDR1 as SGHNT and CDR2 as YYREEE (reference sequence). CDR3 length: 13 residues.

This sequence joins TRBV2 and TRBJ2-2, with 11 bases lining up with TRBD2. After removal of 8 bases from V and 5 bases from J, the junction contained 7 bases not matched to a gene. The CDR3 has 15 residues. Per the germline V gene, CDR1 is SNHLY and CDR2 is FYNNEI. CDR3 protein: CASQPRTSGTGELFF. CDR3 in DNA: TGTGCCAGCCAACCAAGGACTAGCGGGACCGGGGAGCTGTTTTTT.

This rearrangement joins TRBV13 to TRBJ2-7, with D perhaps TRBD2 (5 bases). Germline V gene sequence: CDR1 PRHDT, CDR2 FYEKMQ (reference sequence). Deletions cut 4 bases from V and 8 bases from J, with 21 bases between. This CDR3 is 15 amino acids long. CDR3 in amino acids: CASSSRTGPGIKQYF. DNA of the CDR3: TGTGCCAGCAGCTCAAGGACCGGGCCGGGGATAAAGCAGTACTTC.

The CDR3 sequence: CASSPSPQGTNEKLFF. The CDR3 coding sequence is TGTGCCAGCTCACCAAGTCCGCAGGGGACTAATGAAAAACTGTTTTTT. The chain uses TRBV18 and TRBJ1-4, with a weak D call TRBD1 (6 bases). Germline CDR1 KGHSH, CDR2 LQKENI. CDR3 size: 16 residues. Trimming removed 2 bases from V and 2 bases from J, with 12 bases in between.

The chain recombines TRBV5-5 with TRBJ2-5; 8 bases line up with TRBD1. The ends lost 1 base at V and 1 base at J; junction bases unmatched: 6. The CDR3 consists of 16 residues. Germline V gene lookup returns CDR1 SGHKS and CDR2 YYEKEE (reference sequence). CDR3 in amino acids: CASSLRIGQGQETQYF. The CDR3 DNA sequence: TGTGCCAGCAGCTTGCGCATTGGACAGGGCCAAGAGACCCAGTACTTC. Combining the CDR3 with reference TRBV5-5 and TRBJ2-5 gives the whole variable domain DAGVTQSPTHLIKTRGQQVTLRCSPISGHKSVSWYQQVLGQGPQFIFQYYEKEERGRGNFPDRFSARQFPNYSSELNVNALLLGDSALYLCASSLRIGQGQETQYFGPGTRLLVL.

The V call is TRBV18, the J call TRBJ1-4; 7 nucleotides match TRBD1. Germline CDR1 reads KGHSH; CDR2 reads LQKENI. Losses at the gene ends were 3 bases for V and 6 bases for J; bases not matched to a gene: 4. The CDR3 sequence is 14 residues long. The CDR3 sequence: CASSPLQGYEKLFF. The CDR3 DNA follows: TGTGCCAGCTCACCCCTACAGGGGTATGAAAAACTGTTTTTT.

The V call is TRBV3-1 (or the pseudogene TRBV3-2), the J call TRBJ1-1; 7 bases match TRBD1. The CDR3 extends over 16 amino acids. Germline V gives CDR1 LGHDT, CDR2 YNNKEL (reference sequence). V gave up 1 base and J gave up 4 bases; unmatched junction bases: 9. CDR3 DNA: TGTGCCAGCAGCCAAGGGACAGGCCGCTTGAGCACTGAAGCTTTCTTT. Translated: CASSQGTGRLSTEAFF.

The chain carries TRBV7-2 and TRBJ2-6, with a tentative D call TRBD1 (6 bases). The CDR3 is 16 amino acids. From germline, CDR1 is SGHTA and CDR2 FQGNSA. V dropped 3 bases and J dropped 1 base, with 10 bases sitting between them. CDR3 sequence reads: CASSLDSVSGANVLTF. CDR3 coding DNA: TGTGCCAGCAGCTTGGACAGTGTGTCTGGGGCCAACGTCCTGACTTTC. Full variable domain (rest looked up from reference TRBV7-2 and TRBJ2-6): GAGVSQSPSNKVTEKGKDVELRCDPISGHTALYWYRQSLGQGLEFLIYFQGNSAPDKSGLPSDRFSAERTGGSVSTLTIQRTQQEDSAVYLCASSLDSVSGANVLTFGAGSRLTVL.

This sequence joins TRBV5-1 and TRBJ2-3; 14 bases line up with TRBD2. Germline V CDR1 and CDR2: SGHRS, YFSETQ. The CDR3 is made up of 18 amino acids. V lost 4 bases to trimming and J lost 10 bases; unmatched junction nucleotides: 17. In nucleotides, the CDR3 is TGCGCCAGCAGCACCGGGACTAGCGGGGGCTTCCAAGAGATACCGCAGTATTTT. It translates to CASSTGTSGGFQEIPQYF.

The chain has TRBV4-3 and TRBJ2-1; no reliable D call. Germline V lookup: CDR1 LGHNA, CDR2 YSLEER. This CDR3 is built from 15 residues. Between the trimmed V and J ends, which lost 4 bases and 5 bases, there was a span of 15 bases. CDR3 loop: CASSPPRIPHNEQFF. The CDR3 DNA is TGCGCCAGCAGCCCCCCCAGGATTCCCCACAATGAGCAGTTCTTC.

The rearrangement joins TRBV6-2 or TRBV6-3 to TRBJ2-2, with D tentatively TRBD2 (5 bases). CDR1 and CDR2 from the germline V gene are MNHEY and SVGEGT. The V end lost 0 bases, the J end lost 4 bases, and 15 bases lay between the germline ends. This CDR3 has 17 residues. The CDR3 region is CASSYSRVRWGTGELFF. CDR3 bases: TGTGCCAGCAGTTACTCGAGGGTCAGGTGGGGCACCGGGGAGCTGTTTTTT.

V usage is TRBV6-5 and J usage is TRBJ2-5; 8 nucleotides match TRBD2. Germline-derived CDR1 and CDR2 are MNHEY and SVGAGI. The CDR3 runs to 15 residues. V lost 6 bases to trimming and J lost 5 bases; unmatched junction nucleotides: 11. CDR3 sequence (DNA): TGTGCCAGCAGACGGGGGGGAGGAGCGGGGGAGACCCAGTACTTC. Translating gives CASRRGGGAGETQYF.

V usage is TRBV10-3 and J usage is TRBJ2-7; tentative D call: TRBD2 (6 bases). Trimming cost V 0 bases and J 6 bases, with 15 bases left between them. Germline CDR1 is ENHRY and CDR2 is SYGVKD. This CDR3 contains 15 residues. CDR3 nucleotides: TGTGCCATCAGTGAGTCGTGGAGTAGCGGTTCCGAGCAGTACTTC. Translating it yields CAISESWSSGSEQYF.

This clone showed up just a few times. The chain combines TRBV5-1 with TRBJ2-5; 8 nucleotides agree with TRBD2. The junction had 7 bases not matched to a gene; V was cut back by 1 base and J by 5 bases. This CDR3 is 15 amino acids long. Germline CDR1 and CDR2: SGHRS and YFSETQ. The chain's CDR3 is CASSLNSGVAETQYF. CDR3 nucleotide sequence: TGCGCCAGCAGCTTGAATAGCGGGGTCGCGGAGACCCAGTACTTC.

This chain connects TRBV3-1 (or the pseudogene TRBV3-2) to TRBJ1-1, with TRBD1 identical over 7 bases. The trim removed 4 bases at V and 9 bases at J, leaving 5 bases unmatched. This CDR3 spans 12 amino acids. Germline-derived CDR1 and CDR2 are LGHDT and YNNKEL (reference sequence). The CDR3 sequence: CASSPQGEKAFF. CDR3 DNA: TGTGCCAGCAGCCCCCAGGGGGAGAAAGCTTTCTTT.

This chain links TRBV5-4 with TRBJ2-1, with TRBD1 as a possible D gene (6 bases). Germline V gene lookup returns CDR1 SGHNT and CDR2 YYREEE (reference sequence). V shed 4 bases and J shed 0 bases, with 14 bases lying between them. The CDR3 is 16 residues long. CDR3 loop: CASSAPLDSSYNEQFF. The CDR3 nucleotides are TGTGCCAGCAGCGCCCCGTTGGACAGCTCCTACAATGAGCAGTTCTTC.

V usage is TRBV29-1 and J usage is TRBJ2-2; D remains unclear. Per germline, CDR1 SQVTM and CDR2 ANQGSEA. The CDR3 has 15 residues. V lost 2 bases to trimming and J lost 0 bases, with 10 bases between them. Written as DNA, the CDR3 is TGCAGCGTTGAACTTTTACAGTCGAACACCGGGGAGCTGTTTTTT. Translation: CSVELLQSNTGELFF.

The chain uses TRBV12-3 or TRBV12-4 and TRBJ1-2; D is unclear. The CDR3 is 11 residues long. The ends were cut back, 4 bases at V and 8 bases at J, with 8 bases in the middle. Here the CDR3 reads CASSYTYGYTF. The CDR3 bases are TGTGCCAGCAGTTATACTTACGGCTACACCTTC.

This clone was recorded at least ten times. The V gene is TRBV30, the J gene TRBJ1-3; no reliable D call. CDR1 is GTSNPN, CDR2 SVGIG, per germline (reference sequence). This CDR3 contains 13 residues. Trimming pared 2 bases from V and 0 bases from J, leaving 5 bases between. The CDR3 DNA sequence: TGTGCCTGGAGTCCAGACTCTGGAAACACCATATATTTT. Translated, it gives CAWSPDSGNTIYF.

The chain couples TRBV5-4 to TRBJ1-1; D is undetermined. Per the germline V gene, CDR1 is SGHNT and CDR2 is YYREEE (reference sequence). V lost 2 bases to trimming and J lost 2 bases, with 10 bases between them. The CDR3 is made up of 14 amino acids. The CDR3 region is CASSFHSSNTEAFF. For the CDR3, the DNA is TGTGCCAGCAGCTTTCACAGCTCAAACACTGAAGCTTTCTTT.

The chain uses TRBV5-1 and TRBJ2-3; 10 positions agree with TRBD2. The CDR3 runs to 14 residues. With V trimmed by 0 bases and J by 7 bases, 2 bases remained unmatched. Germline loops: CDR1 SGHRS, CDR2 YFSETQ. CDR3 sequence reads: CASSLELAGNTQYF. CDR3 nucleotide sequence: TGCGCCAGCAGCTTGGAACTAGCGGGGAATACGCAGTATTTT.